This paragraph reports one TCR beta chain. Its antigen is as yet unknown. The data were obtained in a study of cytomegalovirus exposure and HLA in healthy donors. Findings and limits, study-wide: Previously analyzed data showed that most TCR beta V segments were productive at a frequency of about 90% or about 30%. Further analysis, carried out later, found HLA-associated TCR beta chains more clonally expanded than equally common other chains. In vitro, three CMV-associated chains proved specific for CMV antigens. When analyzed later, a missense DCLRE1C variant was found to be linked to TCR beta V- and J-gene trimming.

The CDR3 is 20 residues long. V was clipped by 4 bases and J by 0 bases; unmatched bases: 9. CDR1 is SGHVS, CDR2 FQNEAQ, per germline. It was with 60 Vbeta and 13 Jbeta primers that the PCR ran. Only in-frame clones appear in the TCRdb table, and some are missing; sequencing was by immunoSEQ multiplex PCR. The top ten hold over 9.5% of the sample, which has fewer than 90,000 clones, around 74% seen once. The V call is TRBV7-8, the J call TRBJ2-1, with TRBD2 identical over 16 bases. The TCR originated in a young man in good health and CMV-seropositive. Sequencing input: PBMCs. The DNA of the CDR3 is TGTGCCAGCAGCTCATCCGGGACTAGCGGGGGGGCGGGCTCCTACAATGAGCAGTTCTTC. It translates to CASSSSGTSGGAGSYNEQFF.